These T cell receptor beta chains were read from a single sample in a study of blood T cell repertoires in COVID-19. Assay: immunoSEQ multiplex PCR; the TCRdb copy retains only in-frame clones and omits some. The sample lists over 200,000 clones; 80% to 95% were seen once. The specimen sequenced was peripheral blood. These receptor sequences come from a man between 60 and 75 years old with COVID-19, enrolled during active disease. CDR3s include the opening cysteine and the closing phenylalanine or tryptophan. The order of the fields is J gene, D gene, V gene, CDR3 protein. D genes are given only for firm matches.

TRBJ1-1 . TRBV6-4 CASSIVFGEGAFF
TRBJ1-6 . TRBV27 CATNRGFYNSPLHF
TRBJ2-7 . TRBV7-2 CASSFPQGEQYF
TRBJ2-7 TRBD1 TRBV27 CASRPTGGHEQYF
TRBJ2-7 TRBD1 TRBV6-5 CASRHRDRGPYEQYF
TRBJ2-7 . TRBV5-1 CASSSWAQVDEQYF
TRBJ2-7 TRBD2 TRBV7-3 CASSLSGDSYEQYF
TRBJ1-2 TRBD1 TRBV30 CAWRGTGPYGYTF
TRBJ1-5 TRBD1 TRBV5-6 CASSRGRQGAYSNQPQHF
TRBJ1-3 . TRBV4-1 CASSQWVQAYSGNTIYF
TRBJ2-3 . TRBV7-2 CASSFPFSSTDTQYF
TRBJ2-4 TRBD2 TRBV6-5 CASRRLAGDIQYF
TRBJ1-2 . TRBV6-5 CASSPPGRTSYGYTF
TRBJ1-2 . TRBV3-1/TRBV3-2 CATSGGGYGYTF
TRBJ1-3 . TRBV9 CASSVSVGDSGNTIYF
TRBJ2-3 TRBD2 TRBV18 CASSPPMGEGRTDTQYF
TRBJ1-5 . TRBV25-1 CASSTIGANQPQHF
TRBJ2-6 TRBD1 TRBV6-5 CASRSQGSRANVLTF
TRBJ1-1 . TRBV24-1 CATQGSYTEAFF
TRBJ2-1 TRBD2 TRBV7-8 CASSLVWTSGRGNEQFF
TRBJ2-2 . TRBV5-4 CANETGELFF
TRBJ1-5 TRBD1 TRBV6-5 CASSYPGQGKQPQHF
TRBJ1-2 . TRBV14 CASSKKDSYYGYTF
TRBJ1-1 . TRBV28 CASSPSTEAFF
TRBJ2-7 TRBD2 TRBV19 CASSKSREGSYEQYF
TRBJ2-3 TRBD2 TRBV6-2/TRBV6-3 CASSWRLAGAPTQYF
TRBJ2-1 TRBD2 TRBV14 CASSLTSGFYNEQFF
TRBJ2-7 TRBD2 TRBV4-1 CASSRKTSGEYEQYF
TRBJ2-1 TRBD1 TRBV3-1/TRBV3-2 CASSPGTGRVPNEQFF
TRBJ2-1 TRBD1 TRBV6-2/TRBV6-3 CASSSPRQGRRPSSYNEQFF
TRBJ1-2 TRBD1 TRBV5-5 CASSLTGGAVGYTF
TRBJ1-6 . TRBV6-5 CASSYSPGLASPLHF
TRBJ2-1 TRBD2 TRBV7-2 CASSLGLAYNEQFF
TRBJ1-1 TRBD1 TRBV28 CASTPSGTAPNTEAFF
TRBJ1-6 TRBD1 TRBV18 CASSPPRTGSYNSPLHF
TRBJ2-4 . TRBV5-1 CASSELNTGDQYF
TRBJ2-3 . TRBV18 CASSRLGRGPSSTDTQYF
TRBJ1-1 . TRBV3-1/TRBV3-2 CASSQGYRNTEAFF
TRBJ2-7 . TRBV18 CASSPPGVGAQGLQYF
TRBJ2-5 TRBD2 TRBV7-9 CASSRGTSAGTRETQYF